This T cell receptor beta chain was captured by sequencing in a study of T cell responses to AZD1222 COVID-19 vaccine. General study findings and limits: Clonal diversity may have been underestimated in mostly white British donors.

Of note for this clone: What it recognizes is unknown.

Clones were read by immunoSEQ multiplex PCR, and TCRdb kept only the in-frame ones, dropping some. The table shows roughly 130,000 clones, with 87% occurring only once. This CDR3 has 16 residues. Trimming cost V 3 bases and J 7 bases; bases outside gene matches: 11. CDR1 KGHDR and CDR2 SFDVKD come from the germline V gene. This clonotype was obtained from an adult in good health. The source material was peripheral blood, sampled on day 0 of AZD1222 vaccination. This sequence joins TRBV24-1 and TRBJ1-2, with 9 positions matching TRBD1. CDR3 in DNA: TGTGCCACCAGTGATCCCGGGACAGGGTCCTTCGGTGGCTACACCTTC. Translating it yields CATSDPGTGSFGGYTF.